A single sample gave rise to the 9 T cell receptor beta chains below, sequenced in a study of spatial heterogeneity in lung cancer. The time point denotes: sample taken at primary tumor resection. TCRdb used MiXCR to reprocess the 5' RACE reads, holding one entry per CDR3 protein. This sample yields tens of thousands of distinct CDR3 sequences, of which around 7.5% are seen a single time; roughly 28% belongs to the top ten. The starting material was PBMCs, obtained at surgery. The receptor set was obtained from a male donor with early-stage non-small cell lung cancer.

The chain combines TRBV7-2 with TRBJ1-4; a weak D match, TRBD1 (5 bases). The germline V gene has CDR1 SGHTA and CDR2 FQGNSA. V was pared by 4 bases and J by 4 bases, with 10 bases between. This CDR3 is 14 amino acids long. The CDR3 sequence: CASSSQGHNEKLFF. For the CDR3, the DNA is TGTGCCAGCAGCTCTCAGGGTCATAATGAAAAACTGTTTTTT.

J is TRBJ1-2 and V is TRBV7-8; 11 bases are a match to TRBD1. Germline assignment: CDR1 SGHVS and CDR2 FQNEAQ. The CDR3 has 15 amino acids. Trimming at V came to 1 base and at J to 3 bases, leaving 1 base not matched to a gene. This CDR3 reads CASSLGDRGDYGYTF. The CDR3, as DNA: TGTGCCAGCAGCTTAGGGGACAGGGGGGACTATGGCTACACCTTC.

This clonotype has a count of ten or more. The CDR3 reads CSALPGTSGNWDNEQFF. The CDR3 DNA reads as TGCAGTGCTCTTCCCGGGACTAGCGGGAACTGGGACAATGAGCAGTTCTTC. V and J are TRBV20-1 and TRBJ2-1, with 13 nucleotides matching TRBD2. CDR1 is DFQATT, CDR2 SNEGSKA, per germline (reference sequence). The CDR3 is 17 residues long. V trimming: 5 bases; J trimming: 5 bases; junction bases outside the gene matches: 12.

This clonotype was picked up many times. The chain employs TRBV5-6 and TRBJ1-5; no firm D call. The V and J ends lost 1 base and 7 bases respectively, with 12 bases between them. Germline CDR1 reads SGHDT; CDR2 reads YYEEEE. This CDR3 contains 14 residues. CDR3 in amino acids: CASSLNTPGQPQHF. For the CDR3, the DNA is TGTGCCAGCAGCTTGAACACCCCGGGGCAGCCCCAGCATTTT.

The rearrangement links TRBV7-6 to TRBJ2-3, with 14 bases fitting TRBD2. The V segment lost 3 bases and the J segment 0 bases; nucleotides outside the gene matches: 2. CDR1 is SGHVS, CDR2 FNYEAQ, per germline. This CDR3 spans 17 amino acids. For the CDR3, the DNA is TGTGCCAGCAGCTTGGGACTAGCGGGGGCTAGCACAGATACGCAGTATTTT. Protein sequence: CASSLGLAGASTDTQYF.

This clonotype was counted a few times. Because it lacks the conserved phenylalanine or tryptophan at the end, this CDR3 is likely a read error. It is unclear where the CDR3 begins or ends on the DNA, so no DNA is shown, and the CDR3 is as TCRdb lists it. The chain recombines TRBV11-3 with TRBJ1-2. Germline V gene lookup returns CDR1 SGHNT and CDR2 YENEEA. The CDR3 totals 8 residues, both ends included. The CDR3 reads CASSRANS.

This clonotype was seen at least ten times. The rearrangement links TRBV13 to TRBJ1-2; 8 bases match TRBD1. Unmatched junction bases numbered 8, after V lost 4 bases and J lost 7 bases. Germline V gene lookup returns CDR1 PRHDT and CDR2 FYEKMQ (reference sequence). The CDR3 contains 14 residues. For the CDR3, the DNA is TGTGCCAGCAGCTCCCGGACAGGGAGCTCTGGCTACACCTTC. Its protein product is CASSSRTGSSGYTF. The full variable domain, in which reference TRBV13 and TRBJ1-2 provide the parts outside the CDR3, is AAGVIQSPRHLIKEKRETATLKCYPIPRHDTVYWYQQGPGQDPQFLISFYEKMQSDKGSIPDRFSAQQFSDYHSELNMSSLELGDSALYFCASSSRTGSSGYTFGSGTRLTVV.

In its sample, this clonotype was seen many times. V is TRBV6-2 or TRBV6-3 and J is TRBJ2-7; D possibly uses TRBD1 or TRBD2 (5 bases each). The V gene's germline CDR1 is MNHEY and CDR2 SVGEGT. This CDR3 region has 15 residues. Trimming cost V 1 base and J 2 bases, with 12 bases left between them. CDR3 coding DNA: TGTGCCAGCAGTTACTTGGGACCCAATACCTACGAGCAGTACGTC. Its translation is CASSYLGPNTYEQYV.

Comments on this clonotype: A much larger clone lies a single base off, so this may be a read error. Here the CDR3 DNA reads TGTGCCAGCAGTACCCCGTCGCTCCTGGGGAACAATGAGCAGCTCTTC. Translated: CASSTPSLLGNNEQLF. The chain joins TRBV28 to TRBJ2-1, with D uncertain. The CDR3 length is 16 residues. Germline V gene sequence: CDR1 MDHEN, CDR2 SYDVKM.